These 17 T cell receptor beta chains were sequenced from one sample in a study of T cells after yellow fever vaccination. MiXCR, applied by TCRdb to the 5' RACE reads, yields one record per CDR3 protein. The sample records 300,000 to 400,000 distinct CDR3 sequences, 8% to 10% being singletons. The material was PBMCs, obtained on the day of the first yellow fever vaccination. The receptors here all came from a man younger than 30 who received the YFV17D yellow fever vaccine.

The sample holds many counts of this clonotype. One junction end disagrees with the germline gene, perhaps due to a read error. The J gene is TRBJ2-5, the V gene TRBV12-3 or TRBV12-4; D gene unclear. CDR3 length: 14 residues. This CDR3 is CASRLDSLEETQYF. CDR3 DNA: TGTGCCAGCAGGTTAGACTCCTTGGAAGAGACCCAGTACTTC.

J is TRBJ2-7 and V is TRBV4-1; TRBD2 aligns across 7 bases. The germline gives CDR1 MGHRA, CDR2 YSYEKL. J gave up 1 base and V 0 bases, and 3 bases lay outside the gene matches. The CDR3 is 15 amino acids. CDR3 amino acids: CASSQDWGGSYEQYV. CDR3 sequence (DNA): TGCGCCAGCAGCCAAGATTGGGGAGGGTCCTACGAGCAGTACGTC.

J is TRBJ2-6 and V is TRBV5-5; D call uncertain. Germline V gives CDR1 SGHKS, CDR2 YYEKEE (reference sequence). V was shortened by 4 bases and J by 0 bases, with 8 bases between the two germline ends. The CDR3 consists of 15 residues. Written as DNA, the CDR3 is TGTGCCAGCAGCGAGCCCAACTCTGGGGCCAACGTCCTGACTTTC. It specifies CASSEPNSGANVLTF.

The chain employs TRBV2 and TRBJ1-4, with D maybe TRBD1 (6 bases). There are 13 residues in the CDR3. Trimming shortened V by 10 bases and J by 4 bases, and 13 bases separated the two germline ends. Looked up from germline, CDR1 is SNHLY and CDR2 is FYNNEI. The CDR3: CATNRDFNEKLFF. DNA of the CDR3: TGTGCCACAAACAGGGATTTTAATGAAAAACTGTTTTTT.

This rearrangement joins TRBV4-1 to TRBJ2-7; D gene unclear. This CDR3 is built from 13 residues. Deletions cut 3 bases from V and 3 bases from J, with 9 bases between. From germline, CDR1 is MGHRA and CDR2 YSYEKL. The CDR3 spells CASSHTIDYEQYF. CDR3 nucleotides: TGCGCCAGCAGCCACACTATCGACTACGAGCAGTACTTC.

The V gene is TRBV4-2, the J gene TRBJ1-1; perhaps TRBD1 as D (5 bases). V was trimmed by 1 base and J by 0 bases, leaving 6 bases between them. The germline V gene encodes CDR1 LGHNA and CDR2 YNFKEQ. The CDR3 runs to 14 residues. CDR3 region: CASSQAGMNTEAFF. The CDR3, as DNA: TGTGCCAGCAGCCAAGCAGGGATGAACACTGAAGCTTTCTTT.

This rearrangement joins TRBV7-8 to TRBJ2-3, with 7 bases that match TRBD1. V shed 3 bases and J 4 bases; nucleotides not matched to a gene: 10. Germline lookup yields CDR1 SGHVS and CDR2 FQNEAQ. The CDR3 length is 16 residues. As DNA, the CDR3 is TGTGCCAGCAGCTTCCCTGGGCAGGGGGTCCCAGATACGCAGTATTTT. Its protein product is CASSFPGQGVPDTQYF.

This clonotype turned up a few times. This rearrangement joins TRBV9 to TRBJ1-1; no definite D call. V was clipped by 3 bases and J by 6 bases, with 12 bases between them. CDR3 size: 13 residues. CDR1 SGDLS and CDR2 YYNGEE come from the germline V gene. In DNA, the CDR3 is TGTGCCAGCAGCGCAGCGGTATACGCTGAAGCTTTCTTT. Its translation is CASSAAVYAEAFF. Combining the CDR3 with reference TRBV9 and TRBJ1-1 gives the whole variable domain DSGVTQTPKHLITATGQRVTLRCSPRSGDLSVYWYQQSLDQGLQFLIQYYNGEERAKGNILERFSAQQFPDLHSELNLSSLELGDSALYFCASSAAVYAEAFFGQGTRLTVV.

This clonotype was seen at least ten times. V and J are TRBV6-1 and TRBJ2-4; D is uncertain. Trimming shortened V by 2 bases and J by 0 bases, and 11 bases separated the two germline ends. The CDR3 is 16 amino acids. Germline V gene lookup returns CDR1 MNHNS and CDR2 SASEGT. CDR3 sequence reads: CASSEPRTGAKNIQYF. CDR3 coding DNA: TGTGCCAGCAGTGAACCTCGGACGGGAGCCAAAAACATTCAGTACTTC.

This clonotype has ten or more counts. The DNA of the CDR3 is TGTGCCATTCGCAAGGGGGAGGCGACCGGGGAGCTGTTTTTT. Amino acid sequence: CAIRKGEATGELFF. The genes are TRBV12-3 or TRBV12-4 and TRBJ2-2, with D perhaps TRBD1 or TRBD2 (6 bases each). Trimming stripped 10 bases from V and 5 bases from J, with 17 bases between. There are 14 residues in the CDR3.

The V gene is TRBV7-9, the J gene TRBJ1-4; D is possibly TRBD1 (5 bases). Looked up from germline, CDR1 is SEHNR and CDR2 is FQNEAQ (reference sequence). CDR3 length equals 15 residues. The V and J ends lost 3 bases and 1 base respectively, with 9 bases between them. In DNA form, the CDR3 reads TGTGCCAGCAGCTTCCAGGGTTTAACTAATGAAAAACTGTTTTTT. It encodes CASSFQGLTNEKLFF. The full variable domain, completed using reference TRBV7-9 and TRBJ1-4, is DTGVSQNPRHKITKRGQNVTFRCDPISEHNRLYWYRQTLGQGPEFLTYFQNEAQLEKSRLLSDRFSAERPKGSFSTLEIQRTEQGDSAMYLCASSFQGLTNEKLFFGSGTQLSVL.

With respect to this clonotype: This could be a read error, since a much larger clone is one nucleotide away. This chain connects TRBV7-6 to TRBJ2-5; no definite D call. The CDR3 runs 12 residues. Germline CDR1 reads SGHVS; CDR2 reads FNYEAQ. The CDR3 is CATSLVVETQYF. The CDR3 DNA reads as TGTGCCACCAGCTTAGTCGTGGAGACCCAGTACTTC.

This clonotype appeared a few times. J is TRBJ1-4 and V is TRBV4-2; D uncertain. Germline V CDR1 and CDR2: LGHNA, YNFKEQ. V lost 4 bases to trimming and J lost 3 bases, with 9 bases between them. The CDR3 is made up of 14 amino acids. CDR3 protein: CASSRDWANEKLFF. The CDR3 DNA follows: TGTGCCAGCAGCCGAGATTGGGCTAATGAAAAACTGTTTTTT.

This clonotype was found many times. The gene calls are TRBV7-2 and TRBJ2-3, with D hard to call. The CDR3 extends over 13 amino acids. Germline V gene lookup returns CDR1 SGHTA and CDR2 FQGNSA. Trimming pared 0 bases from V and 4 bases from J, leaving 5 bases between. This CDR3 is CASSLALPDTQYF. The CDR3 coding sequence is TGTGCCAGCAGCTTAGCGTTACCAGATACGCAGTATTTT.

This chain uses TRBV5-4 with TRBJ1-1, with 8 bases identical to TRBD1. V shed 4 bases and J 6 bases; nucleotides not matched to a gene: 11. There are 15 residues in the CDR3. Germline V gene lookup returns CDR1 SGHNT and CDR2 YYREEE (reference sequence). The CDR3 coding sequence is TGTGCCAGCAGCGATTCGGGACAGGAGGTCCCTGAAGCTTTCTTT. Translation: CASSDSGQEVPEAFF.

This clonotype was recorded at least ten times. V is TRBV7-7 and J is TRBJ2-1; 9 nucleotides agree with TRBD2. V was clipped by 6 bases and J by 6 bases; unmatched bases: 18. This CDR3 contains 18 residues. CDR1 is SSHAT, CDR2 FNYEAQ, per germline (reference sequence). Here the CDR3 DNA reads TGTGCCAGCAGTCCTTATGGGACTAGCTCGTACTTCTTCAATGAGCAGTTCTTC. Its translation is CASSPYGTSSYFFNEQFF.

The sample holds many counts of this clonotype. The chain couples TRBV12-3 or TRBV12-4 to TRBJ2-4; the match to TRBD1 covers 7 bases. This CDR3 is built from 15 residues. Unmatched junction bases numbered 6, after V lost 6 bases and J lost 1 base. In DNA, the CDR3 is TGTGCCAGCAGACGACAGGGAGAGGCCAAAAACATTCAGTACTTC. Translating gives CASRRQGEAKNIQYF.